The following is a TCR beta chain sequence with its context. What it recognizes is unknown. Samples underwent the assay at deep level. On sorted subsets, replicate PCRs used 150 to 250 ng DNA, or around 30,000 T cell genomes. TCRdb's table, derived via immunoSEQ multiplex PCR, lists solely in-frame clones and lacks some. The sample has 2,100,000 or so clones, around 95% seen once. This sample stems from a study of shared clonotypes between healthy human individuals. Study as a whole: With ages of 18 to 49, the donors were two women and a few men.

Study observations and caveats: Naive subsets, compared against memory subsets, generally had larger estimated richness values.

The CDR3 contains 17 residues. Germline CDR1 KGHSH, CDR2 LQKENI. V gave up 4 bases and J gave up 6 bases, with 22 bases separating them. This rearrangement joins TRBV18 to TRBJ2-1; unclear D gene. The receptor comes from a man younger than 35 in good health. Sequencing was done on a sample of naive CD4+ T cells sorted from blood. Documented subset: CD45RA+ positively selected. DNA for the CDR3: TGTGCCAGCTCACAAAAACCCCCCCCGCAACAATTCAATGAGCAGTTCTTC. Translation: CASSQKPPPQQFNEQFF.